The entry below gives a single T cell receptor (beta chain) sequence along with its context. The source of the sample is a study of blood T cell repertoires in COVID-19. Study background: PBMCs, B-cell-depleted T cells, or T cells were the source of the cDNA or gDNA that made up the material.

Per the study methods: Scientists estimated how many nucleated cells there were by amplifying reference gene primers. Profiled with immunoSEQ multiplex PCR; TCRdb holds only in-frame clones, not every one. V and J calls and clone size are as listed in that table; D and trimming were resolved from the DNA. The table shows 15,000 to 20,000 clones, with under 95% occurring only once. Sequencing was performed on peripheral blood. This TCR was sampled from a man aged 55-75 years with active COVID-19.

In nucleotides, the CDR3 is TGCGCCAGCAGTGATCAGCGGGGGGGCACAGATACGCAGTATTTT. Translation: CASSDQRGGTDTQYF. The J gene is TRBJ2-3, the V gene TRBV10-1; TRBD2 aligns across 9 bases. J was trimmed by 1 base and V by 3 bases; bases with no gene match: 2. The CDR3 spans 15 residues. Germline V gene lookup returns CDR1 WNHNN and CDR2 SYGVQD (reference sequence).